These 18 T cell receptor beta chains originate from one sample sequenced in a study of identical twins' blood T cells. From the 5' RACE reads, TCRdb called clonotypes with MiXCR, one entry per CDR3 protein. The sample holds 350,000 to 450,000 distinct CDR3 sequences, 25% to 35% seen once. The sample was PBMCs. Receptor source: a woman aged 18 to 50 in good health.

This clonotype was seen only a few times. The chain recombines TRBV20-1 with TRBJ2-5, with D hard to call. Germline values: CDR1 DFQATT, CDR2 SNEGSKA (reference sequence). The CDR3 has 13 residues. Trimming took off 1 base at V and 3 bases at J, with 9 bases between the two ends. CDR3 in amino acids: CSARGDAKETQYF. CDR3 coding DNA: TGCAGTGCTAGAGGCGACGCCAAAGAGACCCAGTACTTC.

As DNA, the CDR3 is TGTGCCAGCAGCCTGGAAGTTACTGAAGCTTTCTTT. Translating it yields CASSLEVTEAFF. The chain employs TRBV11-2 and TRBJ1-1; D unclear. This CDR3 comprises 12 residues. The V gene's germline CDR1 is SGHAT and CDR2 FQNNGV. V shed 5 bases and J shed 5 bases, with 9 bases lying between them.

The genes are TRBV27 and TRBJ2-5, with TRBD2 identical over 10 bases. The germline gives CDR1 MNHEY, CDR2 SMNVEV (reference sequence). This CDR3 has 18 residues. V shed 5 bases, J shed 2 bases, and the junction held 14 bases outside the gene matches. CDR3 in amino acids: CASSVIAGGLWEQETQYF. CDR3 DNA sequence: TGTGCCAGCAGTGTAATAGCGGGAGGCCTCTGGGAACAAGAGACCCAGTACTTC.

The gene calls are TRBV20-1 and TRBJ1-1; maybe TRBD1 (6 bases). The germline gives CDR1 DFQATT, CDR2 SNEGSKA (reference sequence). This CDR3 is built from 15 residues. The V end was cut by 6 bases, the J end by 0 bases, with 17 bases between. CDR3 coding DNA: TGCAGTGCCTGGGGAAGGGAGGGGGTGAACACTGAAGCTTTCTTT. Translating gives CSAWGREGVNTEAFF.

The rearrangement uses TRBV6-2 or TRBV6-3 and TRBJ1-2; 11 positions match TRBD1. The CDR3 has 14 amino acids. V lost 6 bases and J lost 5; bases outside the gene matches: 5. Germline assignment: CDR1 MNHEY and CDR2 SVGEGT. The CDR3, as DNA: TGTGCCAGCAGGCTCGGACAGGGGGCTTATGGCTACACCTTC. Translating it yields CASRLGQGAYGYTF.

In its sample, this clonotype was seen a few times. This chain joins TRBV2 and TRBJ2-1; 7 nucleotides match TRBD2. Unmatched junction bases numbered 6, after V lost 2 bases and J lost 14 bases. Germline V lookup: CDR1 SNHLY, CDR2 FYNNEI. The CDR3 sequence is 12 residues long. The CDR3 DNA sequence: TGTGCCAGCAGTGAAAGGCTTCGGGGGGAGTTCTTC. This translates into CASSERLRGEFF.

The chain links TRBV5-5 to TRBJ2-3; D uncertain. The CDR3 has 12 amino acids. In germline, CDR1 is SGHKS, CDR2 YYEKEE (reference sequence). V gave up 2 bases and J gave up 6 bases, with 7 bases separating them. The CDR3 bases are TGTGCCAGCAGCTTCCTTTTGGATACGCAGTATTTT. It specifies CASSFLLDTQYF.

This clonotype has only a few counts. The rearrangement uses TRBV25-1 and TRBJ1-5; D uncertain. V was shortened by 8 bases and J by 4 bases, with 9 bases between the two germline ends. Germline lookup yields CDR1 MGHDK and CDR2 SYGVNS. This CDR3 has 12 residues. The CDR3 region has the DNA TGTGCCAGCGGGCCGGGGAATCAGCCCCAGCATTTT. Protein: CASGPGNQPQHF.

The sample holds many counts of this clonotype. This chain uses TRBV20-1 with TRBJ2-3; the D is unclear. The CDR3 sequence is 12 residues long. Germline V gene data show CDR1 as DFQATT and CDR2 as SNEGSKA (reference sequence). Trimming took off 2 bases at V and 0 bases at J, with 3 bases between the two ends. CDR3: CSARPSTDTQYF. DNA for the CDR3: TGCAGTGCTAGACCGAGCACAGATACGCAGTATTTT.

The CDR3 nucleotides are TGCGCCAGCAGTCGCCGGACCTTAACAGATACGCAGTATTTT. Its protein product is CASSRRTLTDTQYF. The chain combines TRBV10-2 with TRBJ2-3; D is undetermined. Per germline, CDR1 WSHSY and CDR2 SAAADI. The CDR3 is made up of 14 amino acids. Trimming took 5 bases from V and 3 from J, leaving 12 bases between them.

This clonotype was counted a few times. V usage is TRBV29-1 and J usage is TRBJ1-2; D remains unclear. The CDR3 is made up of 12 amino acids. Germline CDR1 SQVTM, CDR2 ANQGSEA. Trimming left V 5 bases short and J 2 bases short, with 9 bases between. CDR3 sequence (DNA): TGCAGCGTTCTACGGCTAAACTATGGCTACACCTTC. It codes for CSVLRLNYGYTF.

This clonotype occurred a few times. V is TRBV28 and J is TRBJ2-1, with D uncertain. The CDR3 runs to 14 residues. Germline V gene data show CDR1 as MDHEN and CDR2 as SYDVKM. Trimming removed 6 bases from V and 7 bases from J, with 16 bases in between. CDR3 residues: CASSPSLGDNEQFF. The CDR3 bases are TGTGCCAGCAGCCCTAGTTTAGGCGATAATGAGCAGTTCTTC. The whole variable domain, remainder taken from reference TRBV28 and TRBJ2-1, is DVKVTQSSRYLVKRTGEKVFLECVQDMDHENMFWYRQDPGLGLRLIYFSYDVKMKEKGDIPEGYSVSREKKERFSLILESASTNQTSMYLCASSPSLGDNEQFFGPGTRLTVL.

The table lists this clonotype with a few counts. This chain joins TRBV4-3 and TRBJ1-1, with D maybe TRBD1 (5 bases). Germline V CDR1 and CDR2: LGHNA, YSLEER. The ends were cut back, 0 bases at V and 7 bases at J, with 9 bases in the middle. The CDR3 runs to 13 residues. The CDR3 spells CASSQDAGREAFF. CDR3 DNA sequence: TGCGCCAGCAGCCAAGATGCAGGGCGTGAAGCTTTCTTT.

The sample holds a few counts of this clonotype. The V call is TRBV29-1, the J call TRBJ1-1; 8 bases fit TRBD1. Per the germline V gene, CDR1 is SQVTM and CDR2 is ANQGSEA. The V and J ends lost 6 bases and 11 bases, in that order; junction bases with no gene match: 5. The CDR3 is 10 amino acids. The CDR3 region has the DNA TGCAGCGTAAGGACAGGGAAGGCTTTCTTT. Amino acids: CSVRTGKAFF.

This clonotype was observed a few times. CDR3 bases: TGTGCCAGCGGCAGAGATTCTGTTGGACAGCCCCAGCATTTT. Protein sequence: CASGRDSVGQPQHF. This chain links TRBV7-2 with TRBJ1-5, with unresolved D. The CDR3 has 14 residues. CDR1 is SGHTA, CDR2 FQGNSA, per germline. V was trimmed by 8 bases and J by 7 bases, leaving 18 bases between them.

This clonotype has a count of ten or more. The chain recombines TRBV29-1 with TRBJ1-2; no definite D call. CDR1 is SQVTM and CDR2 is ANQGSEA in the germline V gene. V lost 4 bases to trimming and J lost 4 bases, with 7 bases between them. The CDR3 loop spans 11 amino acids. This CDR3 reads CSVARGYGYTF. The CDR3 coding sequence is TGCAGCGTTGCACGAGGCTATGGCTACACCTTC.

This chain connects TRBV7-2 to TRBJ1-3, with D possibly TRBD1 on 5 matching bases. In germline, CDR1 is SGHTA, CDR2 FQGNSA. Trimming took 2 bases from V and 7 from J, leaving 6 bases between them. This CDR3 contains 12 residues. In DNA form, the CDR3 reads TGTGCCAGCAGCTTATGGGGGAACACCATATATTTT. Translating gives CASSLWGNTIYF.

The CDR3 loop is CSAERGGGGSNEQFF. DNA for the CDR3: TGCAGTGCTGAACGGGGAGGGGGAGGGTCGAATGAGCAGTTCTTC. The genes are TRBV20-1 and TRBJ2-1, with a possible D match to TRBD2 (7 bases). V lost 5 bases and J lost 7, with 21 bases in between. The germline CDR1 and CDR2 sequences are DFQATT and SNEGSKA (reference sequence). The CDR3 has 15 amino acids.